These T cell receptor beta chains were read from a single sample in a study of blood T cell repertoires in COVID-19. TCRdb keeps only in-frame clones here, not all; method: immunoSEQ multiplex PCR. The table records some 91,000 clones, 76% of them present only once. The specimen was peripheral blood. These receptors were taken from a man between 65 and 80 years old with acute or convalescent COVID-19. Each CDR3 is given with its conserved first and last residue. The D gene is left open where the match is weak. Rows give clone size only sometimes, using once, few, many, or a class for an expanded clone.

V gene: TRBV5-6; J gene: TRBJ1-5; clone size: once; D gene: .; CDR3 protein: CASSSLDNHDVTQHF; CDR3 DNA: TGTGCCAGCAGCTCGTTGGACAACCACGACGTGACCCAGCATTTT
V gene: TRBV14; J gene: TRBJ1-3; clone size: few; D gene: .; CDR3 protein: CASSQGPSGNTIYF; CDR3 DNA: TGTGCCAGCAGTCAAGGGCCCTCTGGAAACACCATATATTTT
V gene: TRBV18; J gene: TRBJ1-2; clone size: .; D gene: .; CDR3 protein: CASSPQTVVNGYTF; CDR3 DNA: TGTGCCAGCTCACCCCAAACGGTCGTAAATGGCTACACCTTC
V gene: TRBV29-1; J gene: TRBJ2-3; clone size: once; D gene: .; CDR3 protein: CSVDGSTDTQYF; CDR3 DNA: TGCAGCGTTGACGGGAGCACAGATACGCAGTATTTT
V gene: TRBV2; J gene: TRBJ2-3; clone size: .; D gene: TRBD1; CDR3 protein: CASSERTGITDTQYF; CDR3 DNA: TGTGCCAGCAGTGAACGGACAGGGATCACAGATACGCAGTATTTT
V gene: TRBV7-2; J gene: TRBJ2-5; clone size: .; D gene: TRBD2; CDR3 protein: CASSLTGIRAGGPQETQYF; CDR3 DNA: TGTGCCAGCAGCTTAACAGGGATCCGCGCGGGAGGGCCCCAAGAGACCCAGTACTTC
V gene: TRBV4-1; J gene: TRBJ2-1; clone size: .; D gene: TRBD2; CDR3 protein: CASSQVLTSDDNEQFF; CDR3 DNA: TGCGCCAGCAGCCAAGTTCTGACTAGCGACGACAATGAGCAGTTCTTC
V gene: TRBV7-9; J gene: TRBJ1-5; clone size: .; D gene: TRBD1; CDR3 protein: CASSLVPTPGQGSQPQHF; CDR3 DNA: TGTGCCAGCAGCTTAGTCCCTACTCCGGGACAGGGAAGTCAGCCCCAGCATTTT
V gene: TRBV29-1; J gene: TRBJ2-7; clone size: .; D gene: .; CDR3 protein: CSVVIRQVTYEQYF; CDR3 DNA: TGCAGCGTTGTTATTAGACAGGTAACCTACGAGCAGTACTTC
V gene: TRBV2; J gene: TRBJ1-5; clone size: .; D gene: TRBD1; CDR3 protein: CASSLGQGNQPQHF; CDR3 DNA: TGTGCCAGCAGTCTGGGACAGGGTAATCAGCCCCAGCATTTT
V gene: TRBV5-6; J gene: TRBJ1-1; clone size: .; D gene: TRBD1; CDR3 protein: CASSLVTGDIMNTEAFF; CDR3 DNA: TGTGCCAGCAGCTTGGTGACAGGGGATATAATGAACACTGAAGCTTTCTTT
V gene: TRBV10-2; J gene: TRBJ2-1; clone size: few; D gene: .; CDR3 protein: CASSPTSYNEQFF; CDR3 DNA: TGCGCCAGCAGCCCGACTTCCTACAATGAGCAGTTCTTC
V gene: TRBV5-6; J gene: TRBJ1-2; clone size: .; D gene: .; CDR3 protein: CASSLDGEVYYGYTF; CDR3 DNA: TGTGCCAGCAGCTTGGATGGTGAGGTTTACTATGGCTACACCTTC
V gene: TRBV7-6; J gene: TRBJ1-2; clone size: once; D gene: .; CDR3 protein: CASSLGGGHTF; CDR3 DNA: TGTGCCAGCAGCCTTGGGGGAGGGCACACCTTC